This is a list of T cell receptor beta chains from one sample in a study of blood T cell repertoires in COVID-19. Here immunoSEQ multiplex PCR was the method, and the copy in TCRdb shows in-frame clones only, minus some. The sample holds 50,000 or so clones; around 87% are singletons and the top ten take over 5.5%. Input material: peripheral blood. The receptors derive from a man between 45 and 60 years old with active COVID-19. Each CDR3 is given with its conserved first and last residue. A D gene is named only where the DNA matches it firmly. Clone size appears in some rows only: once, few, many, or a class for an expanded clone.

CDR3 protein: CASSLGQGAYNEQFF
CDR3 DNA: TGCGCCAGCAGCTTGGGGCAGGGGGCATACAATGAGCAGTTCTTC
J gene: TRBJ2-1
V gene: TRBV5-1
D gene: TRBD1
clone size: few

CDR3 protein: CAIMSALANEQFF
CDR3 DNA: TGTGCCATCATGAGCGCACTAGCAAATGAGCAGTTCTTC
J gene: TRBJ2-1
V gene: TRBV10-3
D gene: NA
clone size: NA

CDR3 protein: CASSFDRVFTGELFF
CDR3 DNA: TGCGCCAGCAGCTTTGACAGGGTTTTCACCGGGGAGCTGTTTTTT
J gene: TRBJ2-2
V gene: TRBV5-1
D gene: TRBD1
clone size: NA

CDR3 protein: CASSPRLSWDTQYF
CDR3 DNA: TGCGCCAGCAGCCCACGCCTGAGCTGGGATACGCAGTATTTT
J gene: TRBJ2-3
V gene: TRBV4-3
D gene: NA
clone size: NA

CDR3 protein: CAISESWDRGYNEQFF
CDR3 DNA: TGTGCCATCAGTGAGTCTTGGGACAGGGGTTACAATGAGCAGTTCTTC
J gene: TRBJ2-1
V gene: TRBV10-3
D gene: TRBD1
clone size: NA

CDR3 protein: CASSFQGARHGYTF
CDR3 DNA: TGTGCCAGTAGTTTCCAGGGGGCGCGTCATGGCTACACCTTC
J gene: TRBJ1-2
V gene: TRBV19
D gene: TRBD1
clone size: NA

CDR3 protein: CASSTRVGGHEQYF
CDR3 DNA: TGTGCCAGCTCCACGAGGGTAGGAGGGCACGAGCAGTACTTC
J gene: TRBJ2-7
V gene: TRBV7-2
D gene: NA
clone size: NA

CDR3 protein: CASSPGTSIVLF
CDR3 DNA: TGTGCCAGCAGCCCCGGGACTAGTATAGTCCTTTTT
J gene: TRBJ2-3
V gene: TRBV7-2
D gene: TRBD2
clone size: NA

CDR3 protein: CASSESKGRDYGYTF
CDR3 DNA: TGCGCCAGCAGTGAGTCGAAGGGGCGCGACTATGGCTACACCTTC
J gene: TRBJ1-2
V gene: TRBV10-2
D gene: NA
clone size: NA

CDR3 protein: CASSPLTGGSTDTQYF
CDR3 DNA: TGTGCCAGCTCACCTTTGACAGGGGGAAGCACAGATACGCAGTATTTT
J gene: TRBJ2-3
V gene: TRBV18
D gene: TRBD1
clone size: NA

CDR3 protein: CASSPISGRLETQYF
CDR3 DNA: TGTGCCAGCTCACCCATAAGCGGGAGATTGGAGACCCAGTACTTC
J gene: TRBJ2-5
V gene: TRBV18
D gene: TRBD2
clone size: NA

CDR3 protein: CAISITGVVDQPQHF
CDR3 DNA: TGTGCCATCAGTATTACAGGGGTCGTGGATCAGCCCCAGCATTTT
J gene: TRBJ1-5
V gene: TRBV10-3
D gene: TRBD1
clone size: NA

CDR3 protein: CASSPDRGRLGGSYTF
CDR3 DNA: TGCGCCAGCAGCCCGGACAGGGGGCGCCTAGGTGGTAGCTACACCTTC
J gene: TRBJ1-2
V gene: TRBV5-1
D gene: TRBD1
clone size: NA

CDR3 protein: CASSRSGGAGTDTQYF
CDR3 DNA: TGTGCCAGCAGCCGAAGCGGGGGGGCCGGTACAGATACGCAGTATTTT
J gene: TRBJ2-3
V gene: TRBV7-6
D gene: TRBD2
clone size: NA

CDR3 protein: CAISDSGRAPGELFF
CDR3 DNA: TGTGCCATCAGTGACAGCGGGAGGGCCCCCGGGGAGCTGTTTTTT
J gene: TRBJ2-2
V gene: TRBV10-3
D gene: TRBD2
clone size: once

CDR3 protein: CASGPLSRHNEQFF
CDR3 DNA: TGTGCCAGCGGCCCTTTAAGTCGCCACAATGAGCAGTTCTTC
J gene: TRBJ2-1
V gene: TRBV27
D gene: NA
clone size: NA

CDR3 protein: CASSVATGDEQFF
CDR3 DNA: TGTGCCAGCAGCGTAGCTACGGGTGATGAGCAGTTCTTC
J gene: TRBJ2-1
V gene: TRBV9
D gene: NA
clone size: NA

CDR3 protein: CASSLGVSGVTDTQYF
CDR3 DNA: TGTGCCAGCAGTTTAGGGGTTAGCGGAGTCACAGATACGCAGTATTTT
J gene: TRBJ2-3
V gene: TRBV27
D gene: NA
clone size: NA

CDR3 protein: CASSLRTGSPYEQYF
CDR3 DNA: TGCGCCAGCAGCCTACGGACAGGTTCCCCCTACGAGCAGTACTTC
J gene: TRBJ2-7
V gene: TRBV4-3
D gene: TRBD1
clone size: NA

CDR3 protein: CASSFDTGTFAYEQYF
CDR3 DNA: TGTGCCAGCAGCTTCGATACAGGGACATTCGCCTACGAGCAGTACTTC
J gene: TRBJ2-7
V gene: TRBV7-8
D gene: NA
clone size: NA

CDR3 protein: CAWSVQGGGQPQHF
CDR3 DNA: TGTGCCTGGAGTGTACAGGGTGGGGGTCAGCCCCAGCATTTT
J gene: TRBJ1-5
V gene: TRBV30
D gene: NA
clone size: NA

CDR3 protein: CAWSPDSGNTIYF
CDR3 DNA: TGTGCCTGGAGTCCGGACAGTGGAAACACCATATATTTT
J gene: TRBJ1-3
V gene: TRBV30
D gene: NA
clone size: NA

CDR3 protein: CASSLRQNYGYTF
CDR3 DNA: TGTGCCAGCAGTTTAAGACAGAACTATGGCTACACCTTC
J gene: TRBJ1-2
V gene: TRBV27
D gene: NA
clone size: NA

CDR3 protein: CASSLRDRYYEQYF
CDR3 DNA: TGTGCCAGCAGCTTAAGGGACAGGTACTACGAGCAGTACTTC
J gene: TRBJ2-7
V gene: TRBV13
D gene: TRBD1
clone size: NA

CDR3 protein: CARRASGRGGDTQYF
CDR3 DNA: TGTGCCCGCAGGGCCAGCGGGAGGGGGGGGGACACCCAGTACTTC
J gene: TRBJ2-5
V gene: TRBV2
D gene: TRBD2
clone size: NA

CDR3 protein: CASSQDMRTGQGNNEQFF
CDR3 DNA: TGCGCCAGCAGCCAAGATATGAGAACGGGACAGGGAAACAATGAGCAGTTCTTC
J gene: TRBJ2-1
V gene: TRBV4-1
D gene: TRBD1
clone size: few

CDR3 protein: CASSLALRDGYTF
CDR3 DNA: TGTGCCAGCAGCTTAGCTTTAAGAGATGGCTACACCTTC
J gene: TRBJ1-2
V gene: TRBV7-2
D gene: NA
clone size: NA

CDR3 protein: CASSLQPANYGYTF
CDR3 DNA: TGTGCCAGCAGTTTACAGCCAGCTAACTATGGCTACACCTTC
J gene: TRBJ1-2
V gene: TRBV6-5
D gene: NA
clone size: NA

CDR3 protein: CASSPLIVSGTASGELFF
CDR3 DNA: TGTGCCAGCTCACCGCTAATTGTTTCCGGGACAGCGAGCGGGGAGCTGTTTTTT
J gene: TRBJ2-2
V gene: TRBV18
D gene: TRBD1
clone size: NA

CDR3 protein: CASSIRGYNEQFF
CDR3 DNA: TGTGCCAGTAGTATTCGGGGATACAATGAGCAGTTCTTC
J gene: TRBJ2-1
V gene: TRBV19
D gene: NA
clone size: NA

CDR3 protein: CASSFPGSGGKEQYF
CDR3 DNA: TGTGCCAGCAGCTTCCCAGGGTCGGGCGGGAAGGAGCAGTACTTC
J gene: TRBJ2-7
V gene: TRBV7-8
D gene: NA
clone size: few

CDR3 protein: CASSLGAGNTEAFF
CDR3 DNA: TGTGCCAGCAGTTTAGGGGCCGGGAACACTGAAGCTTTCTTT
J gene: TRBJ1-1
V gene: TRBV27
D gene: NA
clone size: few

CDR3 protein: CASSQGRSSGTEAFF
CDR3 DNA: TGTGCCAGCAGCCAAGGGAGATCTTCGGGCACTGAAGCTTTCTTT
J gene: TRBJ1-1
V gene: TRBV4-2
D gene: NA
clone size: NA

CDR3 protein: CASSYGLAGSSYEQYF
CDR3 DNA: TGTGCCAGCAGCTACGGACTAGCGGGGAGCTCCTACGAGCAGTACTTC
J gene: TRBJ2-7
V gene: TRBV7-9
D gene: TRBD2
clone size: NA

CDR3 protein: CASSSGGPGGSNQPQHF
CDR3 DNA: TGTGCCAGCAGCTCTGGAGGGCCAGGGGGGAGCAATCAGCCCCAGCATTTT
J gene: TRBJ1-5
V gene: TRBV7-9
D gene: TRBD1
clone size: NA

CDR3 protein: CASSVQDTQYF
CDR3 DNA: TGTGCCAGCAGCGTCCAGGATACGCAGTATTTT
J gene: TRBJ2-3
V gene: TRBV9
D gene: NA
clone size: once

CDR3 protein: CASSLGGHTEAFF
CDR3 DNA: TGCGCCAGCAGCTTGGGGGGGCACACTGAAGCTTTCTTT
J gene: TRBJ1-1
V gene: TRBV5-1
D gene: NA
clone size: NA